This T cell receptor (beta chain) was obtained from a study of post-analysis software for immune sequencing data (dated by TCRdb to between 2014 and 2017). With regard to the full study: Relapsing-remitting, secondary progressive and progressive-relapsing multiple sclerosis were recorded as disease courses, and subtype annotation was lacking for some patients. The patient repertoires were compared against approximately ten previously published healthy control repertoires obtained from donors aged roughly 6 to 25 years. A subset of samples was prepared in parallel using single-end sample barcoding, then pooled and co-amplified after Illumina adapter ligation. Results and caveats for the whole study, not just this receptor: When samples were clustered directly using the F measure, samples prepared in the same batch co-clustered strongly, which prompted a batch-effect correction. Multiple sclerosis patients had significantly lower normalized Chao1 diversity than controls, a result that suggests substantial peripheral T-cell clonal expansion. Patients showed significantly higher frequencies than controls for roughly 5 TRBV segments, among them TRBV5-6, TRBV5-1 and TRBV20-1. The multiple sclerosis patient group was slightly younger than the control group.

Library construction relied on PCR. Reads for this sample came from an Illumina HiSeq 2500. To reduce PCR and sequencing biases, unique molecular identifiers were incorporated into the TCR beta cDNA libraries. Every 1 to 10 million input T cells yielded 500,000 or so cDNA molecules, meaning each molecule approximated one T cell. The patient libraries were prepared and sequenced with the same protocol used for the earlier healthy control dataset. Samples belonging to the same batch were prepared together, multiplexed and sequenced on a shared HiSeq lane. The paper's processing steps were these. MIGEC handled the raw barcoded reads, throwing out single-read molecular identifier groups before consensus assembly and CDR3 extraction. Clonotype tables were post-analysed with VDJtools, normalizing diversity by down-sampling all datasets to the smallest sample size. Repertoire overlap clustering matched CDR3 amino acid but not nucleotide sequences to correct batch-related cross-sample contamination. TCRdb passed the public sequencing reads through fastp at Q25 and MiXCR, retaining productive beta sequences. Rows merge per CDR3 protein into single entries with the most common DNA and genes. The V and J calls reflect TCRdb's pipeline rather than the authors' work. The table for this sample lists approximately 250,000 distinct CDR3 sequences; 35% to 40% of them were counted only once. The leading ten clones occupy around 4.7% of the sample.

To demonstrate the VDJtools post-analysis software, TCR beta repertoires were profiled from the peripheral blood of about 14 young patients with multiple sclerosis. Multiple sclerosis patients were children and adolescents aged about 6 to 15 years. The CDR3, cysteine through phenylalanine, is 15 amino acids long. Just CDR3 DNA is preserved here, 45 bases in frame from base 1. The germline V gene encodes CDR1 MDHEN and CDR2 SYDVKM. V drops 5 bases and J drops 5 bases, leaving 19 bases in between. A word on this clonotype: Its recognized antigen is unknown. Base-call qualities are not available, and no considerably larger clone is one nucleotide away.

In this chain, TRBV28 is recombined with TRBJ2-7; the D gene lacks a confident call. Material for sequencing was blood. The clonotype originates from a girl under 18 with multiple sclerosis. CDR3 reads: CASSTPETQTHEQYF. The DNA is as follows: TGTGCCAGCAGTACCCCCGAGACCCAAACCCACGAGCAGTACTTC.